A selection of T cell receptor beta chains follows, all from one sample in a study of cytomegalovirus exposure and HLA in healthy donors. The assay was immunoSEQ multiplex PCR, and TCRdb's table has in-frame clones only and misses some. Of some 100,000 clones in the sample, about 80% were seen once. Sequenced material: PBMCs. These receptors all stem from a man aged 35-49 years in good health and CMV-seronegative. Each CDR3 is given with its conserved first and last residue. A D gene is named only where the DNA matches it firmly. Size values are once, few and many counts, or a class for expanded clones, and some rows have none.

j_call v_call clone_size d_call cdr3_nt cdr3_aa
TRBJ1-1 TRBV7-8 NA NA TGTGCCAGCAGCTCTCCAGGGCCGAACACTGAAGCTTTCTTT CASSSPGPNTEAFF
TRBJ1-1 TRBV7-9 once NA TGTGCCAGCAGCTCAGCAGGAGGGCGGGCCACTGAAGCTTTCTTT CASSSAGGRATEAFF
TRBJ2-3 TRBV20-1 NA NA TGCAGTGCTAACAGCCCAGATACGCAGTATTTT CSANSPDTQYF
TRBJ2-7 TRBV10-1 NA NA TGCGCCAGCAGTGAAGGTCGGGGTAGCTCCTACGAGCAGTACTTC CASSEGRGSSYEQYF
TRBJ2-7 TRBV4-1 NA TRBD2 TGCGCCAGCAGCCTCGGGACTAGCGAGCCAAAATTATCCTACGAGCAGTACTTC CASSLGTSEPKLSYEQYF
TRBJ2-2 TRBV6-5 NA TRBD1 TGTGCCAGCAGCCGACAGGGGGCGGACACCGGGGAGCTGTTTTTT CASSRQGADTGELFF
TRBJ1-4 TRBV19 NA TRBD1 TGTGCCAGTAGTAGGGGGACAGGGACAACTAATGAAAAACTGTTTTTT CASSRGTGTTNEKLFF
TRBJ2-5 TRBV7-3 NA NA TGTGCCAGCAGCTTATCTCGTCAAGAGACCCAGTACTTC CASSLSRQETQYF
TRBJ2-3 TRBV7-2 NA NA TGTGCCAGCAGCCCCCGGGCGGGGTTCACAGATACGCAGTATTTT CASSPRAGFTDTQYF
TRBJ2-5 TRBV5-1 NA TRBD1 TGCGCCAGCAGCCTTTTCGGACAGGGACAAGAGACCCAGTACTTC CASSLFGQGQETQYF
TRBJ2-5 TRBV5-1 NA TRBD1 TGCGCCAGCAGCTTGGACAGGGGGTTTCAAGAGACCCAGTACTTC CASSLDRGFQETQYF
TRBJ2-5 TRBV30 NA NA TGTGCCTGGAGTGTCAGCGGGCAAGAGACCCAGTACTTC CAWSVSGQETQYF
TRBJ2-2 TRBV19 NA NA TGTGCCAGTAGTCCTGGGACACTGAACACCGGGGAGCTGTTTTTT CASSPGTLNTGELFF
TRBJ2-2 TRBV6-5 NA TRBD2 TGTGCCGCCCAGCGGGGGGCGAACACCGGGGAGCTGTTTTTT CAAQRGANTGELFF
TRBJ2-1 TRBV11-3 NA NA TGTGCCAGCAGCTTAGGAGGGGGAATCACTGAGCAGTTCTTC CASSLGGGITEQFF
TRBJ2-1 TRBV5-8 NA TRBD1 TGTGCCAGCAGCTTGGAGGGGGCAACGTACAATGAGCAGTTCTTC CASSLEGATYNEQFF
TRBJ2-3 TRBV15 NA NA TGTGCCACCAGCAGTTATCCCACAGATACGCAGTATTTT CATSSYPTDTQYF
TRBJ2-1 TRBV11-2 few TRBD1 TGTGCCAGCAGCTTATCTCCGGGACAGGGTTTCGATGAGCAGTTCTTC CASSLSPGQGFDEQFF
TRBJ1-2 TRBV5-1 NA NA TGCGCCAGCAGCCGCCGGGAGGTTGGTGGCTATGGCTACACCTTC CASSRREVGGYGYTF
TRBJ1-1 TRBV7-2 once NA TGTGCCAGCAGCTCGGGCGGGGAGAACACTGAAGCTTTCTTT CASSSGGENTEAFF
TRBJ2-1 TRBV11-3 once NA TGTGCCAGCAGCGCGGGACAGATCAATGAGCAGTTCTTC CASSAGQINEQFF
TRBJ2-7 TRBV2 NA NA TGTGCCAGCAAAAGGGGACAAGGCTCCTACGAGCAGTACTTC CASKRGQGSYEQYF
TRBJ1-6 TRBV29-1 few NA TGCAGCGTTCAGTTGCAAGGGGGATCCAATTCACCCCTCCACTTT CSVQLQGGSNSPLHF
TRBJ1-1 TRBV7-8 NA NA TGTGCCAGCAGCTTAGCGCTGGGGGCAACCAGTAACACTGAAGCTTTCTTT CASSLALGATSNTEAFF
TRBJ2-4 TRBV2 NA TRBD2 TGTGCCAGCAGTGAAGCTTACGGGGGGGCGGCCAAAAACATTCAGTACTTC CASSEAYGGAAKNIQYF
TRBJ1-1 TRBV5-1 NA NA TGCGCCAGCAGCTTTGAACAGGGTAACACTGAAGCTTTCTTT CASSFEQGNTEAFF
TRBJ1-2 TRBV19 NA NA TGTGCCAGTAGTCCCCAGAGGAACTATGGCTACACCTTC CASSPQRNYGYTF
TRBJ1-1 TRBV5-4 NA NA TGTGCCAGCAGCTTGTGGGGGGACACTGAAGCTTTCTTT CASSLWGDTEAFF
TRBJ2-2 TRBV29-1 NA NA TGCAGCGGTAAACGGGGTTCCGACACCGGGGAGCTGTTTTTT CSGKRGSDTGELFF
TRBJ2-3 TRBV18 NA TRBD1 TGTGCCAGCTCACCGCTCGGGACAGACACAGATACGCAGTATTTT CASSPLGTDTDTQYF
TRBJ2-7 TRBV30 NA TRBD1 TGTGCCTCCAAGGGGGACAGGGGATACGAGCAGTACTTC CASKGDRGYEQYF
TRBJ2-5 TRBV5-8 NA NA TGTGCCAGCAGCTTGGCCGGGGGGCGCGAGACCCAGTACTTC CASSLAGGRETQYF
TRBJ1-5 TRBV5-8 NA NA TGTGCCAGCAGCTTGGTTTATAGCAATCAGCCCCAGCATTTT CASSLVYSNQPQHF
TRBJ2-5 TRBV5-1 NA TRBD1 TGCGCCAGCAGCAGGGCCGGGACAGCTCAAGAGACCCAGTACTTC CASSRAGTAQETQYF